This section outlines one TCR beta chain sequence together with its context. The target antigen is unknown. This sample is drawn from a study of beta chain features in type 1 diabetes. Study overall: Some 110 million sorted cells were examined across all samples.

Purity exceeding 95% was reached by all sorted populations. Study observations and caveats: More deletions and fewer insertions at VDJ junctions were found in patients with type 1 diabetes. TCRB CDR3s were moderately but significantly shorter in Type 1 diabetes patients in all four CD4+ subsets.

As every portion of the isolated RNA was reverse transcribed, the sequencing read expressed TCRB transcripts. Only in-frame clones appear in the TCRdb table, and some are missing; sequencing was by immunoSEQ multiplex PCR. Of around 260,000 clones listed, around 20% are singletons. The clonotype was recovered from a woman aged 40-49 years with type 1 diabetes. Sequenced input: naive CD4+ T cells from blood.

The CDR3 DNA sequence: TGTGCCAGCAGCCAACGGACAGGGGGCGGCGAGCAGTACTTC. It is translated as CASSQRTGGGEQYF. V gene TRBV4-2 combines with J gene TRBJ2-7; 11 bases line up with TRBD1. Germline CDR1 is LGHNA and CDR2 is YNFKEQ. The V and J ends lost 2 bases and 6 bases, in that order; junction bases with no gene match: 3. The CDR3 has 14 amino acids.